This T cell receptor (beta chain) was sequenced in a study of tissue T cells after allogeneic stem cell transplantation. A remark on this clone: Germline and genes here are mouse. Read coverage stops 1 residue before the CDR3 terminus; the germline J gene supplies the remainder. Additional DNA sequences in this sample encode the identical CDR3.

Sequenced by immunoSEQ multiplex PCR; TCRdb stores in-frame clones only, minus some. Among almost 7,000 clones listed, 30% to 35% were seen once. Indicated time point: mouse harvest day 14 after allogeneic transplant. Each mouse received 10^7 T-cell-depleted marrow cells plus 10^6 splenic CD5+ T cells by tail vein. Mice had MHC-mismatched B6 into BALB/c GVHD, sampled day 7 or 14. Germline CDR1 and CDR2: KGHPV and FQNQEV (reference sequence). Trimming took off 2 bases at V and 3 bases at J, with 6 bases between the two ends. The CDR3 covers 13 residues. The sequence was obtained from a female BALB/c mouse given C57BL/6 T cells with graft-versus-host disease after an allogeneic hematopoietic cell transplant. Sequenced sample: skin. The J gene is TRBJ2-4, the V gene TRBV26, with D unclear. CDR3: CASSLGGQNTLYF. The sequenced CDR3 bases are TGTGCCAGCAGTCTGGGTGGGCAAAACACCTTGTAC.